This T cell receptor beta chain was found in a study of blood T cell repertoires in COVID-19. Whole-study context: Samples of COVID-19 (acute and convalescent) were obtained from the United States, Italy and Spain.

The repertoire was sequenced with immunoSEQ multiplex PCR; TCRdb's copy has only in-frame clones and lacks some. The sample records 350,000 to 400,000 clones, roughly 89% being singletons. This clone was observed a single time. Cohort 3 donors counted as recovered after two negative PCRs, clearance, or resolved symptoms. The CDR3 has 18 residues. Losses at the gene ends were 0 bases for V and 0 bases for J; bases not matched to a gene: 4. Germline V gives CDR1 SGHAT, CDR2 FQNNGV. The rearrangement joins TRBV11-2 to TRBJ2-1; 11 bases match TRBD1. The sequence derives from a young woman who had recovered from COVID-19. Material for sequencing was PBMCs or T cells enriched from blood (not recorded which). This CDR3 reads CASSLDGTGGGSYNEQFF. The CDR3 DNA sequence: TGTGCCAGCAGCTTAGACGGGACAGGGGGTGGCTCCTACAATGAGCAGTTCTTC.